These 15 T cell receptor beta chains originate from one sample sequenced in a study of blood T cell repertoires in COVID-19. Sequenced by immunoSEQ multiplex PCR; TCRdb stores in-frame clones only, minus some. This sample has about 150,000 clones, with around 80% found just once. Material for sequencing was peripheral blood. These receptors all stem from a man aged 60 to 69 with acute or convalescent COVID-19.

This rearrangement joins TRBV5-1 to TRBJ1-1, with 9 nucleotides matching TRBD1. The CDR3 spans 15 residues. Trimming took 4 bases from V and 0 from J; bases not matched to a gene: 4. CDR1 and CDR2 (germline): SGHRS, YFSETQ. The CDR3 DNA reads TGCGCCAGCAGCACGACAGGGGGGGTGAACACTGAAGCTTTCTTT. This gives the protein CASSTTGGVNTEAFF.

This sequence joins TRBV3-1 (or the pseudogene TRBV3-2) and TRBJ2-7; no clear D gene. From germline, CDR1 is LGHDT and CDR2 YNNKEL (reference sequence). The CDR3 contains 16 residues. Trimming took 5 bases from V and 3 from J, leaving 20 bases between them. The CDR3 region has the DNA TGTGCCAGCAGCTCCCCGTCAGACTCCCTGAACTACGAGCAGTACTTC. Its protein is CASSSPSDSLNYEQYF.

The chain uses TRBV7-2 and TRBJ2-1, with D maybe TRBD2 (6 bases). With 2 bases removed from V and 13 bases from J, the gap between germline ends came to 24 bases. The CDR3 is 16 residues long. Per germline, CDR1 SGHTA and CDR2 FQGNSA. CDR3 loop: CASSLSPLPGGDPQFF. For the CDR3, the DNA is TGTGCCAGCAGCTTATCGCCACTCCCAGGCGGGGACCCTCAGTTCTTC.

The J gene is TRBJ2-2, the V gene TRBV10-1, with 7 bases matching TRBD1. The trim removed 7 bases at V and 2 bases at J, leaving 7 bases unmatched. From germline, CDR1 is WNHNN and CDR2 SYGVQD (reference sequence). CDR3 length: 15 residues. The CDR3 sequence: CASTPDRANTGELFF. The CDR3 region has the DNA TGCGCCAGCACCCCCGACAGGGCAAACACCGGGGAGCTGTTTTTT.

The V gene is TRBV6-5, the J gene TRBJ1-2, with 7 bases identical to TRBD1. Germline trimming cut 8 bases from V and 6 bases from J; bases unmatched to any gene: 9. CDR1 and CDR2 (germline): MNHEY, SVGAGI. CDR3 length: 13 amino acids. For the CDR3, the DNA is TGTGCCAGCGCCGTTACAGGGGAAGATGGCTACACCTTC. Residues: CASAVTGEDGYTF.

This clone showed up just once. The rearrangement uses TRBV5-1 and TRBJ2-7; unclear D gene. Germline CDR1 is SGHRS and CDR2 is YFSETQ. Trimming took off 4 bases at V and 3 bases at J, with 11 bases between the two ends. The CDR3 is made up of 13 amino acids. CDR3 nucleotides: TGCGCCAGCAGCGCGAGCTCGAACTACGAGCAGTACTTC. Translation gives CASSASSNYEQYF.

The chain couples TRBV7-2 to TRBJ2-3; D might be TRBD2 (5 bases). This CDR3 has 14 residues. The V and J ends lost 5 bases and 1 base respectively, with 10 bases between them. Per germline, CDR1 SGHTA and CDR2 FQGNSA. CDR3 protein: CASSIDSGTDTQYF. For the CDR3, the DNA is TGTGCCAGCAGCATTGATAGCGGCACAGATACGCAGTATTTT. Together with reference TRBV7-2 and TRBJ2-3, the CDR3 gives the full variable domain: GAGVSQSPSNKVTEKGKDVELRCDPISGHTALYWYRQSLGQGLEFLIYFQGNSAPDKSGLPSDRFSAERTGGSVSTLTIQRTQQEDSAVYLCASSIDSGTDTQYFGPGTRLTVL.

The gene calls are TRBV5-1 and TRBJ2-2, with 8 bases identical to TRBD1. The CDR3 has 13 amino acids. Germline CDR1 reads SGHRS; CDR2 reads YFSETQ. The trim removed 7 bases at V and 5 bases at J, leaving 4 bases unmatched. CDR3 loop: CASFGQGTGELFF. The CDR3 region has the DNA TGCGCCAGCTTTGGACAGGGAACCGGGGAGCTGTTTTTT.

As DNA, the CDR3 is TGTGCCAGCAGCTTAACGGGACTTACAGATACGCAGTATTTT. Encoded protein: CASSLTGLTDTQYF. This chain connects TRBV7-7 to TRBJ2-3, with a possible D match to TRBD2 (6 bases). This CDR3 is 14 amino acids long. The V and J ends lost 2 bases and 3 bases respectively, with 9 bases between them. The germline gives CDR1 SSHAT, CDR2 FNYEAQ (reference sequence). The variable domain in full, completed from reference TRBV7-7 and TRBJ2-3, reads GAGVSQSPRYKVTKRGQDVTLRCDPISSHATLYWYQQALGQGPEFLTYFNYEAQPDKSGLPSDRFSAERPEGSISTLTIQRTEQRDSAMYRCASSLTGLTDTQYFGPGTRLTVL.

The V call is TRBV7-9, the J call TRBJ1-4; D unclear. Trimming left V 3 bases short and J 8 bases short, with 13 bases between. From germline, CDR1 is SEHNR and CDR2 FQNEAQ (reference sequence). This CDR3 comprises 14 residues. CDR3 DNA: TGTGCCAGCAGCTTGGCAAGGGCGGGGGAAAAACTGTTTTTT. Protein sequence: CASSLARAGEKLFF.

This clone has just one count. The genes are TRBV6-5 and TRBJ2-5; TRBD2 matches 8 bases. The V gene's germline CDR1 is MNHEY and CDR2 SVGAGI. The junction had 11 bases not matched to a gene; V was cut back by 10 bases and J by 7 bases. The CDR3 consists of 13 residues. The CDR3 reads CATSPGGQGTQYF. CDR3 DNA sequence: TGTGCCACCTCCCCGGGGGGGCAGGGGACCCAGTACTTC.

This chain connects TRBV7-2 to TRBJ2-1; 12 positions agree with TRBD2. Germline lookup yields CDR1 SGHTA and CDR2 FQGNSA. After removal of 6 bases from V and 3 bases from J, the junction contained 6 bases not matched to a gene. The CDR3 loop spans 16 amino acids. The CDR3 is CASSKTSGGFYNEQFF. The DNA for the CDR3 is TGTGCCAGCAGTAAAACTAGCGGGGGGTTCTACAATGAGCAGTTCTTC.

The chain carries TRBV20-1 and TRBJ2-7; D not resolved. Germline CDR1 and CDR2: DFQATT and SNEGSKA (reference sequence). There are 10 residues in the CDR3. The V end was cut by 7 bases, the J end by 10 bases, with 14 bases between. CDR3 nucleotides: TGCAGTGGTAGTGGTGACTTTCAGTACTTC. Its translation: CSGSGDFQYF.

The gene calls are TRBV18 and TRBJ2-3, with 8 bases fitting TRBD2. Per the germline V gene, CDR1 is KGHSH and CDR2 is LQKENI. The CDR3 is 15 amino acids. V shed 2 bases and J 5 bases; nucleotides not matched to a gene: 6. CDR3 protein: CASSPTGGPRDTQYF. In DNA form, the CDR3 reads TGTGCCAGCTCACCAACGGGGGGGCCGAGAGATACGCAGTATTTT. Drawing the rest from reference TRBV18 and TRBJ2-3, the complete variable domain is NAGVMQNPRHLVRRRGQEARLRCSPMKGHSHVYWYRQLPEEGLKFMVYLQKENIIDESGMPKERFSAEFPKEGPSILRIQQVVRGDSAAYFCASSPTGGPRDTQYFGPGTRLTVL.

This rearrangement joins TRBV13 to TRBJ2-2; D may be TRBD2 (5 bases). The V gene lost 2 bases and the J gene lost 3 bases, with 10 bases spanning the gap. This CDR3 has 15 amino acids. From germline, CDR1 is PRHDT and CDR2 FYEKMQ (reference sequence). CDR3 amino acids: CASSLRGIHTGELFF. CDR3 coding DNA: TGTGCCAGCAGCTTAAGAGGGATTCACACCGGGGAGCTGTTTTTT.